This TCR beta chain was documented in a study of cytomegalovirus exposure and HLA in healthy donors. The study, taken as a whole, reports: Confirmation was obtained in vitro that three CMV-associated chains are specific for CMV antigens.

Assay used: immunoSEQ multiplex PCR; TCRdb lists only in-frame clones, some missing. The sample carries some 200,000 clones, about 79% recorded once. The CDR3 runs 13 residues. The V end was cut by 7 bases, the J end by 2 bases, with 6 bases between. The germline gives CDR1 MNHNS, CDR2 SASEGT. Of note for this clone: What it recognizes is unknown.

The clonotype comes from a woman aged 25-40 years in good health and CMV-seropositive. This chain uses TRBV6-1 with TRBJ2-6; D remains unclear. Sequencing was carried out using PBMCs. The CDR3 DNA follows: TGTGCCAGCACCTCCGCTGGGGCCAACGTCCTGACTTTC. It specifies CASTSAGANVLTF.